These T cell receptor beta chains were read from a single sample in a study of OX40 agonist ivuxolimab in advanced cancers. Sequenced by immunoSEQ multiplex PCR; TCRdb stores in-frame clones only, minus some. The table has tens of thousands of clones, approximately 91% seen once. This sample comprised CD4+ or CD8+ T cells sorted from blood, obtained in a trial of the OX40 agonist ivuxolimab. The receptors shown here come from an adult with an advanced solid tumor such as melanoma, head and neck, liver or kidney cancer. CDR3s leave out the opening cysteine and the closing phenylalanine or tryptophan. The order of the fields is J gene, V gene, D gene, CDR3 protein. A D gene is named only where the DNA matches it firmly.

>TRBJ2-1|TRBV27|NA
ASSYLEVDEQF
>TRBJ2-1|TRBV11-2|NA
ASSSLLAGRNEQF
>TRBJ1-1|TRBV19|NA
ASSIATGRTEAF
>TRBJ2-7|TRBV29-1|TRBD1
SVGARDRTYEQY
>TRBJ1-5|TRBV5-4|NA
ASSLKGDGNQPQH
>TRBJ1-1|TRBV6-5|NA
ASRKGAPNTEAF
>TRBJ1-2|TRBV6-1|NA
ASSEGAKGYT
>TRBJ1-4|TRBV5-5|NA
ASSPWTSVEEKLF
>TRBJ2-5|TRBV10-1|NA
ASSDNFNLETQY
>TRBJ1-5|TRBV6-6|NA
ASSSVGGQPQH
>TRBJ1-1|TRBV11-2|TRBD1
ASSQRGLGTEAF
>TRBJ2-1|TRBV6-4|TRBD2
ASSDGLLAGRYNEQF
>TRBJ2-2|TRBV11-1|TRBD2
ASSLGLAGVTGELF
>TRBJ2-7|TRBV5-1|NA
ASSVNTGASYEQY
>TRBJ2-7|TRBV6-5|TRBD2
ASSYSGRGYEQY
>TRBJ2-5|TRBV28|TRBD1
ASSSPDRGPSRDQY
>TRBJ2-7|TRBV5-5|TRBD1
ASSSSTGAHHEQY
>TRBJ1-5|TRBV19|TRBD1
ASNGQGNQPQH
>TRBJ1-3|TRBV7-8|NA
ASSSSAGLAGNTIY
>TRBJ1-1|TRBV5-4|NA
ASSLERMNTEAF
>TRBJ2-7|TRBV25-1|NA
ASSGVLWYEQY
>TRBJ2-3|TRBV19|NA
ASSGGRKTDTQY
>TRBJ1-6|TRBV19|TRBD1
ASSRGQLNSPLH
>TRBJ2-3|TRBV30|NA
AWDSSTDTQY
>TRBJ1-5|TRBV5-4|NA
ASSRFGQPQH
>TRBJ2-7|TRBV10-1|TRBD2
ASSESRTSAPYEQY
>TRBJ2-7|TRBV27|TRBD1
ASRRQGTSGRSYEQY
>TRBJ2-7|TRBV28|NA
ASSYWDEQY
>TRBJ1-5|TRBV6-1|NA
ASSDSSNQPQH
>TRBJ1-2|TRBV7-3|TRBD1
ASSLAFQGELHGYT
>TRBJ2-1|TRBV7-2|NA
ASSSAWDEQF
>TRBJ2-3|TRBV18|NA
ASSPSTPDTQY
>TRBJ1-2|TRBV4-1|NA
ASSQSPGANYGYT
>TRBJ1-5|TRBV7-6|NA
ASSSDIGNQPQH
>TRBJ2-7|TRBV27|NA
ASSVTGGRYEQY
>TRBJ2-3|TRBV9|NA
ASSVTAGGGRTDTQY
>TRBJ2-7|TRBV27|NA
ASKPHDSLEQY
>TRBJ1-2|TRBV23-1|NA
ASSRWLDGYT
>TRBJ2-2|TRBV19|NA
ASSIAAANTGELF
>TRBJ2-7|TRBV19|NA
ASSIAPGADSEQY
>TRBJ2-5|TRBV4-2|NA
ASSQVVGRETQY
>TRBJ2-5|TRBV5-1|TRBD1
ASSLGQGQETQY
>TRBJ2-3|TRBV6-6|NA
ASSYSRGFPDTQY
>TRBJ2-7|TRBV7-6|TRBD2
ASSRTSGTYEQY
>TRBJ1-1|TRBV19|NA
ASSIQGVDTEAF
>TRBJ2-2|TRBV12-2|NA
ASRLGILRQKNTGELF
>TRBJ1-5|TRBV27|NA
ASRATGFSNQPQH
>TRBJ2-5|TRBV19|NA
ASSISPSVETQY
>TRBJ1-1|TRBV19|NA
ASTVLLMNTEAF
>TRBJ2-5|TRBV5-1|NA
ASSSTGTTQETQY
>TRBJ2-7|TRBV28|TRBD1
ASTLPTGGSYEQY
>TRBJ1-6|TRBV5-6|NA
ASTRQSYAPLH
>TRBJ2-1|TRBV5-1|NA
ASSQGLSSYNEQF